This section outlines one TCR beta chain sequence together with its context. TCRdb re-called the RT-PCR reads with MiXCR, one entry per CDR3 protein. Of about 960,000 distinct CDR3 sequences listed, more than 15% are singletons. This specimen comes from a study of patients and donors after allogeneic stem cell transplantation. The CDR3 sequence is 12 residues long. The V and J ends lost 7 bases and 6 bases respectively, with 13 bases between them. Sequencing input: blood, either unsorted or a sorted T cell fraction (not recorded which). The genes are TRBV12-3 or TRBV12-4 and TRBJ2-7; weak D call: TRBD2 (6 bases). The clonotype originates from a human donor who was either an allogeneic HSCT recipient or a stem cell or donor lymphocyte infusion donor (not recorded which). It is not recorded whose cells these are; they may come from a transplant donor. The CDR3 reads CASKAGPIEQYF. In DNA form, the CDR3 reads TGTGCCAGCAAGGCGGGGCCCATCGAGCAGTACTTC.